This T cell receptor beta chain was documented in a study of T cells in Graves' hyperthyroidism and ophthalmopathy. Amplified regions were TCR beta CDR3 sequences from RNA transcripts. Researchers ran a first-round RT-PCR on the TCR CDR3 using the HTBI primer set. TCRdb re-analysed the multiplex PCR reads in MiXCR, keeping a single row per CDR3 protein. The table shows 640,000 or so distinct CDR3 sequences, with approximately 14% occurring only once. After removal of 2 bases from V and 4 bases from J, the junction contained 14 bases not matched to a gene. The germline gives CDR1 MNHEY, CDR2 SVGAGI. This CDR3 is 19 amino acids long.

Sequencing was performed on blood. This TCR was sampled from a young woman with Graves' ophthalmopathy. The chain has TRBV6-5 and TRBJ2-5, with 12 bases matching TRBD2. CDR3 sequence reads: CASSYTLTKLAGGRETQYF. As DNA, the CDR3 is TGTGCCAGCAGTTACACGCTAACTAAACTAGCGGGAGGACGAGAGACCCAGTACTTC.